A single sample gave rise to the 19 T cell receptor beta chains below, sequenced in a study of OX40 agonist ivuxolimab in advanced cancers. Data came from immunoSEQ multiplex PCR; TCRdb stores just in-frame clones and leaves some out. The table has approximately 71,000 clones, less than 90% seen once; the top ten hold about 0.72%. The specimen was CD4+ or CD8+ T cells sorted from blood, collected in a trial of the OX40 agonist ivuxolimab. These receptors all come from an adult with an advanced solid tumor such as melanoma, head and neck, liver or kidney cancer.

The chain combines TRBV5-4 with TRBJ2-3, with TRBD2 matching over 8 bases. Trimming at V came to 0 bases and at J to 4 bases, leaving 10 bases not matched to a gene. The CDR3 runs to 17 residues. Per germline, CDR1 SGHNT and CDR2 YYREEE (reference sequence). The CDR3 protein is CASSLAGGGLASDTQYF. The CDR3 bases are TGTGCCAGCAGCTTGGCGGGGGGCGGACTAGCCTCAGATACGCAGTATTTT.

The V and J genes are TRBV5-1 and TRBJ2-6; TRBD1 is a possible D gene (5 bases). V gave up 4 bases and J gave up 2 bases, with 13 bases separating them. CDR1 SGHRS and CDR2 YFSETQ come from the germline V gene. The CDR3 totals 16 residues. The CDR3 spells CASSGYRTTGANVLTF. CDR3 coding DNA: TGCGCCAGCAGCGGTTACAGGACAACTGGGGCCAACGTCCTGACTTTC.

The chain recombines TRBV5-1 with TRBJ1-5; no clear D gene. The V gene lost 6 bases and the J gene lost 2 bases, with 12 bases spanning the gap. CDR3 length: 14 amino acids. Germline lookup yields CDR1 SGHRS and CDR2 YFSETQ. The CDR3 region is CASNLMGGNQPQHF. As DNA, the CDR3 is TGCGCCAGCAACTTAATGGGTGGCAATCAGCCCCAGCATTTT. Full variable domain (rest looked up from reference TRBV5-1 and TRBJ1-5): KAGVTQTPRYLIKTRGQQVTLSCSPISGHRSVSWYQQTPGQGLQFLFEYFSETQRNKGNFPGRFSGRQFSNSRSEMNVSTLELGDSALYLCASNLMGGNQPQHFGDGTRLSIL.

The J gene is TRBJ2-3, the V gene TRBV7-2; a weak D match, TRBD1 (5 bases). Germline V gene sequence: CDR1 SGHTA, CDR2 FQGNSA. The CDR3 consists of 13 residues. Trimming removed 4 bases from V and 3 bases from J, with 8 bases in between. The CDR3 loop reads CASSYRQTDTQYF. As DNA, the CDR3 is TGTGCCAGCAGCTACCGACAGACAGATACGCAGTATTTT.

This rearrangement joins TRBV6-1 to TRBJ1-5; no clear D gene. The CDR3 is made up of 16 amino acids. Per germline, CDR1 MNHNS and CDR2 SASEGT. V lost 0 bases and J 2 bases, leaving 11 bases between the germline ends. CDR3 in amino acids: CASSEAKGLGNQPQHF. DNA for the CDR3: TGTGCCAGCAGTGAAGCGAAGGGCCTCGGCAATCAGCCCCAGCATTTT.

The CDR3 sequence: CASSGQGYQPQHF. CDR3 sequence (DNA): TGTGCCAGCAGTGGACAGGGGTATCAGCCCCAGCATTTT. The chain employs TRBV2 and TRBJ1-5; 8 bases line up with TRBD1. Germline V gene lookup returns CDR1 SNHLY and CDR2 FYNNEI. V shed 4 bases and J 5 bases; nucleotides not matched to a gene: 1. The CDR3 is 13 residues long. The full variable domain, rest sourced from reference TRBV2 and TRBJ1-5, is EPEVTQTPSHQVTQMGQEVILRCVPISNHLYFYWYRQILGQKVEFLVSFYNNEISEKSEIFDDQFSVERPDGSNFTLKIRSTKLEDSAMYFCASSGQGYQPQHFGDGTRLSIL.

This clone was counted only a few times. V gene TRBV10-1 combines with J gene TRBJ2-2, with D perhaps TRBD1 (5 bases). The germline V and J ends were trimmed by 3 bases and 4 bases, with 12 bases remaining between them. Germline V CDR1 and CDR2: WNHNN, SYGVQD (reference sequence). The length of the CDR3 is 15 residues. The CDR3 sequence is CASSDEGAGTGELFF. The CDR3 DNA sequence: TGCGCCAGCAGTGACGAAGGGGCTGGCACCGGGGAGCTGTTTTTT.

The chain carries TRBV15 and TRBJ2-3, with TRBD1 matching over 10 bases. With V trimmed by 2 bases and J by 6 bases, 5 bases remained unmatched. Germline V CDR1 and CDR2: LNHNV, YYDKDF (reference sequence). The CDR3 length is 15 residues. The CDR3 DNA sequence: TGTGCCACCAGCAGATTGACAGGGGGCGCCGATACGCAGTATTTT. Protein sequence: CATSRLTGGADTQYF.

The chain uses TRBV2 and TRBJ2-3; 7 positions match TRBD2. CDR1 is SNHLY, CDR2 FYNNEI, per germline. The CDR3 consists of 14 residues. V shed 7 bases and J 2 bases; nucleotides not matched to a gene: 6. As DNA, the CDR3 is TGTGCCAGCATCGCGGGAGCTTTCACAGATACGCAGTATTTT. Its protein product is CASIAGAFTDTQYF.

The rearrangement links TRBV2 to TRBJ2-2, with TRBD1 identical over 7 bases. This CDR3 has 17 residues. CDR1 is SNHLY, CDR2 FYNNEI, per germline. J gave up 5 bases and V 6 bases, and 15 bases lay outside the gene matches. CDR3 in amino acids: CASSAEQGLWGTGELFF. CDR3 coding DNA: TGTGCCAGCAGCGCCGAACAGGGGCTGTGGGGAACCGGGGAGCTGTTTTTT.

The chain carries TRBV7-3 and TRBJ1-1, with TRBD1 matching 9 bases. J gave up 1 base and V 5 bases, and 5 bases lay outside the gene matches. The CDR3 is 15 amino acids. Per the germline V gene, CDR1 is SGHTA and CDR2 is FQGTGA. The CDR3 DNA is TGTGCCAGCAGCATCTGGGGACAGGGGAACACTGAAGCTTTCTTT. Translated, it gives CASSIWGQGNTEAFF.

In DNA form, the CDR3 reads TGTGCCAGCATGGTCGGGACGATCTCCTACAATGAGCAGTTCTTC. As protein: CASMVGTISYNEQFF. The chain links TRBV6-5 to TRBJ2-1, with D tentatively TRBD1 or TRBD2 (5 bases each). This CDR3 comprises 15 residues. Per germline, CDR1 MNHEY and CDR2 SVGAGI. V dropped 7 bases and J dropped 0 bases, with 13 bases sitting between them.

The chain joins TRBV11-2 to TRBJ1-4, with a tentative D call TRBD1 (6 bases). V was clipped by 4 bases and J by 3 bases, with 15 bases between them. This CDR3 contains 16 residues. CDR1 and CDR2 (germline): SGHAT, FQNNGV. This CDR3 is CASSWGTGLANEKLFF. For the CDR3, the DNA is TGTGCCAGCAGCTGGGGAACAGGGCTGGCTAATGAAAAACTGTTTTTT.

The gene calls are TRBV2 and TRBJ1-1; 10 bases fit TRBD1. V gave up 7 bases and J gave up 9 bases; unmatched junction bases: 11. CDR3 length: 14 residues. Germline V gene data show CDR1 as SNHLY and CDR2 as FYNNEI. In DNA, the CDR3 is TGTGCCAGCATTTGGACAGGGGGTACGGTCCAAGCTTTCTTT. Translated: CASIWTGGTVQAFF.

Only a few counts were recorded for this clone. In DNA, the CDR3 is TGTGCCAGCAGCGCTTCTAGCGGGAGCTCCTACGAGCAGTACTTC. Protein sequence: CASSASSGSSYEQYF. The rearrangement uses TRBV7-2 and TRBJ2-7; 10 nucleotides match TRBD2. Germline CDR1 is SGHTA and CDR2 is FQGNSA. J gave up 0 bases and V 5 bases, and 4 bases lay outside the gene matches. The CDR3 has 15 amino acids.

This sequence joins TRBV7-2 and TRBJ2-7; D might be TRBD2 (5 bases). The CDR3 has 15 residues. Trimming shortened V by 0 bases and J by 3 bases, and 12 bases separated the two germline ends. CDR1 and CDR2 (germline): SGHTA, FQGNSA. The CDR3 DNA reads TGTGCCAGCAGCTTAGCGCCGACGGGGATCTACGAGCAGTACTTC. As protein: CASSLAPTGIYEQYF.

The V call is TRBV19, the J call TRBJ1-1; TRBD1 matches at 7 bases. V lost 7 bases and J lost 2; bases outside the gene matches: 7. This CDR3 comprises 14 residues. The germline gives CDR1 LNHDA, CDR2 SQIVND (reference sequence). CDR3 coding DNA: TGTGCCAGTACCCTACAGGGGCGCAACACTGAAGCTTTCTTT. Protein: CASTLQGRNTEAFF.

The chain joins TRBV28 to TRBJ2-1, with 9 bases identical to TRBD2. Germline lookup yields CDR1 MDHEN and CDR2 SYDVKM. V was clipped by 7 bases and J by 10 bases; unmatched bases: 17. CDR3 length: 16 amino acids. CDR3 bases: TGTGCCAGCATCCCCGGTAGCGGGGGCTTTTTTGCGGAGCAGTTCTTC. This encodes CASIPGSGGFFAEQFF.

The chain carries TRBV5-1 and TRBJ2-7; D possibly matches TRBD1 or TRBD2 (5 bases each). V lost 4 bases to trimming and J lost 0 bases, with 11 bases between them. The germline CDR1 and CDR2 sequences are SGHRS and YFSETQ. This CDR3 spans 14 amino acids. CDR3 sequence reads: CASSRDPVSYEQYF. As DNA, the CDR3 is TGCGCCAGCAGCCGGGACCCTGTCTCCTACGAGCAGTACTTC.